These 18 T cell receptor beta chains came from one sample sequenced in a study of cytomegalovirus exposure and HLA in healthy donors. The PCR was carried out with 60 Vbeta primers and 13 Jbeta primers. Profiling relied on immunoSEQ multiplex PCR, and the TCRdb table lists in-frame clones only, not all of them. The sample holds around 88,000 clones; about four fifths are singletons and the top ten take approximately 4%. Sequenced sample: PBMCs. The origin of the receptors is a woman aged 40 to 55 in good health and CMV-seropositive.

This sequence joins TRBV20-1 and TRBJ1-2, with D unclear. The CDR3 is 11 amino acids. The germline CDR1 and CDR2 sequences are DFQATT and SNEGSKA (reference sequence). The V and J ends lost 6 bases and 8 bases respectively, with 13 bases between them. CDR3 protein: CSAGYGEGYTF. Written as DNA, the CDR3 is TGCAGTGCCGGCTACGGGGAGGGCTACACCTTC.

The chain is built from TRBV27 and TRBJ2-1; 8 nucleotides match TRBD2. The CDR3 sequence is 15 residues long. The V and J ends lost 6 bases and 0 bases, in that order; junction bases with no gene match: 4. Germline CDR1 is MNHEY and CDR2 is SMNVEV (reference sequence). The CDR3 protein is CASSLSGSSYNEQFF. CDR3 nucleotide sequence: TGTGCCAGCAGCCTCAGCGGGAGCTCCTACAATGAGCAGTTCTTC.

On this clone itself: The sample carries other DNA sequences with the same CDR3. V gene TRBV20-1 combines with J gene TRBJ1-2; D uncertain. The germline V gene encodes CDR1 DFQATT and CDR2 SNEGSKA (reference sequence). V dropped 1 base and J dropped 5 bases, with 5 bases sitting between them. This CDR3 is 11 amino acids long. This chain's CDR3 is CSARGPYGYTF. The CDR3 bases are TGCAGTGCTAGAGGTCCTTATGGCTACACCTTC.

The CDR3 protein is CASNKNRGETQYF. DNA of the CDR3: TGTGCCAGCAACAAAAATAGGGGGGAGACCCAGTACTTC. The gene calls are TRBV27 and TRBJ2-5, with D possibly being TRBD1 (6 bases). The CDR3 extends over 13 amino acids. With 7 bases removed from V and 5 bases from J, the gap between germline ends came to 14 bases. Per germline, CDR1 MNHEY and CDR2 SMNVEV (reference sequence).

V usage is TRBV2 and J usage is TRBJ2-2, with a weak D call TRBD1 (6 bases). Trimming took off 6 bases at V and 3 bases at J, with 11 bases between the two ends. Looked up from germline, CDR1 is SNHLY and CDR2 is FYNNEI. This CDR3 has 14 amino acids. The CDR3 nucleotides read TGTGCCAGCAGGATGGACAGATACACCGGGGAGCTGTTTTTT. This encodes CASRMDRYTGELFF.

This rearrangement joins TRBV4-2 to TRBJ2-1; TRBD2 agrees at 13 bases. The CDR3 has 20 amino acids. With V trimmed by 0 bases and J by 2 bases, 10 bases remained unmatched. The V gene's germline CDR1 is LGHNA and CDR2 YNFKEQ. The CDR3 bases are TGTGCCAGCAGCCAAGAGCCGACTAGCGGGAGGCCTCGACCCTACAATGAGCAGTTCTTC. It codes for CASSQEPTSGRPRPYNEQFF.

Written as DNA, the CDR3 is TGCAGCGTTCCGGGACTAGCGGGAGAGAATGAGCAGTTCTTC. Translating it yields CSVPGLAGENEQFF. The chain joins TRBV29-1 to TRBJ2-1, with 14 bases matching TRBD2. This CDR3 spans 14 amino acids. The V segment lost 5 bases and the J segment 7 bases; nucleotides outside the gene matches: 4. Germline V CDR1 and CDR2: SQVTM, ANQGSEA.

The rearrangement links TRBV7-3 to TRBJ2-1, with 10 bases that match TRBD2. The J segment lost 5 bases and the V segment lost 5 bases, leaving 6 bases of the junction unmatched. This CDR3 has 15 residues. Germline loops: CDR1 SGHTA, CDR2 FQGTGA. CDR3 amino acids: CASSAWTSGHNEQFF. CDR3 DNA sequence: TGTGCCAGCAGCGCCTGGACTAGCGGTCACAATGAGCAGTTCTTC.

The J gene is TRBJ2-7, the V gene TRBV15; 15 bases align to TRBD2. Germline CDR1 is LNHNV and CDR2 is YYDKDF (reference sequence). The CDR3 spans 16 residues. The ends lost 4 bases at V and 6 bases at J; junction bases unmatched: 7. CDR3 nucleotides: TGTGCCACCAGCACCGGAGGGACTAGCGGGAGGCTCGAGCAGTACTTC. This sequence encodes CATSTGGTSGRLEQYF.

This sequence joins TRBV15 and TRBJ2-1; 7 bases are shared with TRBD1. This CDR3 spans 16 amino acids. The ends lost 2 bases at V and 9 bases at J; junction bases unmatched: 13. Germline lookup yields CDR1 LNHNV and CDR2 YYDKDF (reference sequence). The CDR3 sequence: CATSRPWDRRLTEQFF. In nucleotides, the CDR3 is TGTGCCACCAGCAGACCCTGGGACAGACGGCTCACTGAGCAGTTCTTC.

This clone was seen a handful of times. The gene calls are TRBV25-1 and TRBJ2-5; 7 bases fit TRBD1. The DNA end lines up better with TRBJ2-7; the J call may be wrong. The germline V gene has CDR1 MGHDK and CDR2 SYGVNS. This CDR3 region has 15 residues. This chain's CDR3 is CASSELLQGTYEQYF. The DNA of the CDR3 is TGTGCCAGCAGTGAATTATTACAGGGGACCTACGAGCAGTACTTC.

This clone was counted a single time. This specimen includes other DNA sequences encoding the same CDR3. The rearrangement links TRBV27 to TRBJ1-5; D not resolved. The CDR3 length is 14 residues. Germline assignment: CDR1 MNHEY and CDR2 SMNVEV (reference sequence). Trimming took off 3 bases at V and 0 bases at J, with 6 bases between the two ends. CDR3 sequence (DNA): TGTGCCAGCAGTTTCCGGGGTAGCAATCAGCCCCAGCATTTT. Protein sequence: CASSFRGSNQPQHF.

In its sample, this clone was seen a few times. The gene calls are TRBV7-9 and TRBJ1-4; TRBD1 is a possible D gene (5 bases). This CDR3 is 14 amino acids long. With 5 bases removed from V and 6 bases from J, the gap between germline ends came to 13 bases. In germline, CDR1 is SEHNR, CDR2 FQNEAQ (reference sequence). CDR3 sequence: CASSLGGGDEKLFF. The CDR3 coding sequence is TGTGCCAGCAGCCTCGGTGGGGGGGATGAAAAACTGTTTTTT. The full variable domain, in which reference TRBV7-9 and TRBJ1-4 provide the parts outside the CDR3, is DTGVSQNPRHKITKRGQNVTFRCDPISEHNRLYWYRQTLGQGPEFLTYFQNEAQLEKSRLLSDRFSAERPKGSFSTLEIQRTEQGDSAMYLCASSLGGGDEKLFFGSGTQLSVL.

Written as DNA, the CDR3 is TGCGCCAGCAGTGGGGACATCTACAATGAGCAGTTCTTC. It specifies CASSGDIYNEQFF. V usage is TRBV10-1 and J usage is TRBJ2-1; D might be TRBD1 (6 bases). In germline, CDR1 is WNHNN, CDR2 SYGVQD (reference sequence). The CDR3 runs to 13 residues. Trimming removed 4 bases from V and 3 bases from J, with 7 bases in between.

This clone is hyperexpanded (1% or more). This chain joins TRBV7-6 and TRBJ2-1, with TRBD2 matching 14 bases. Germline values: CDR1 SGHVS, CDR2 FNYEAQ. The CDR3 has 16 amino acids. The ends lost 1 base at V and 8 bases at J; junction bases unmatched: 4. CDR3: CASSLEGLAGDYEQFF. The CDR3 region has the DNA TGTGCCAGCAGCTTAGAGGGACTAGCGGGAGACTATGAGCAGTTCTTC.

This sequence joins TRBV4-1 and TRBJ2-7; 13 bases line up with TRBD2. V trimming: 4 bases; J trimming: 6 bases; junction bases outside the gene matches: 9. In germline, CDR1 is MGHRA, CDR2 YSYEKL. This CDR3 contains 16 residues. CDR3 nucleotide sequence: TGCGCCAGCAGCCCAGGGACCTGGACTAGCGGGAGCGAGCAGTACTTC. This gives the protein CASSPGTWTSGSEQYF.

The chain uses TRBV10-3 and TRBJ2-3, with 10 bases fitting TRBD2. CDR3 length equals 14 residues. Germline values: CDR1 ENHRY, CDR2 SYGVKD. The J segment lost 2 bases and the V segment lost 5 bases, leaving 1 base of the junction unmatched. This CDR3 is CAISLAGDTDTQYF. CDR3 nucleotides: TGTGCCATCAGTCTAGCGGGGGACACAGATACGCAGTATTTT.

This clone was seen only once. The J gene is TRBJ1-1, the V gene TRBV19; D is undetermined. The V gene's germline CDR1 is LNHDA and CDR2 SQIVND (reference sequence). Trimming left V 5 bases short and J 3 bases short, with 4 bases between. This CDR3 contains 11 residues. The CDR3 sequence: CASSGYTEAFF. CDR3 in DNA: TGTGCCAGTAGTGGCTACACTGAAGCTTTCTTT.